Each of the 27 T cell receptor beta chains below was sequenced from the same sample in a study of PD-1 blockade in classical Hodgkin lymphoma. Time point indicated: cycle 4 day 1 (C4D1), after more than 5 weeks of nivolumab. Each patient relapsed following autologous stem cell transplantation, and prior brentuximab vedotin exposure differed. Data came from immunoSEQ multiplex PCR; TCRdb stores just in-frame clones and leaves some out. The sample yields more than 95,000 clones, more than 70% seen once. The sequencing used peripheral blood mononuclear cells (PBMCs), collected before the fourth cycle of nivolumab. The receptors shown here come from a human donor with classical Hodgkin lymphoma.

The chain carries TRBV11-2 and TRBJ1-1; maybe TRBD1 (5 bases). Germline assignment: CDR1 SGHAT and CDR2 FQNNGV. The CDR3 has 17 residues. V shed 2 bases and J shed 1 base, with 17 bases lying between them. Written as DNA, the CDR3 is TGTGCCAGCAGCTTAAGCTCTGGGGGTGGGCGGAACACTGAAGCTTTCTTT. Protein product: CASSLSSGGGRNTEAFF.

The V call is TRBV20-1, the J call TRBJ1-2; D is uncertain. The length of the CDR3 is 11 residues. The germline CDR1 and CDR2 sequences are DFQATT and SNEGSKA (reference sequence). This chain's CDR3 is CRPGTGEGYTF. In DNA, the CDR3 is TGCAGGCCAGGAACTGGAGAGGGCTACACCTTC.

This chain connects TRBV6-1 to TRBJ2-7; TRBD2 aligns across 7 bases. The CDR3 runs to 12 residues. Germline V gives CDR1 MNHNS, CDR2 SASEGT. J was trimmed by 6 bases and V by 8 bases; bases with no gene match: 7. This chain's CDR3 is CASLGRGGEQYF. As DNA, the CDR3 is TGTGCCAGCTTGGGCCGCGGGGGCGAGCAGTACTTC.

This clone was seen a single time. Other nucleotide sequences in the sample specify the same CDR3. CDR3 nucleotide sequence: TGCGCCAGCAGCTTGGGAGCCTACGAGCAGTACTTC. It yields the protein CASSLGAYEQYF. The J gene is TRBJ2-7, the V gene TRBV5-1; D unclear. The CDR3 is 12 residues long. Trimming cost V 0 bases and J 2 bases, with 3 bases left between them. The germline CDR1 and CDR2 sequences are SGHRS and YFSETQ.

The V gene is TRBV7-6, the J gene TRBJ2-2; 8 bases map to TRBD1. This CDR3 contains 16 residues. Germline assignment: CDR1 SGHVS and CDR2 FNYEAQ. With 1 base clipped from V and 3 bases from J, the junction kept 4 bases outside the gene matches. The CDR3 here is CASSLGQGPYTGELFF. CDR3 DNA: TGTGCCAGCAGCTTAGGACAGGGGCCTTACACCGGGGAGCTGTTTTTT.

The J gene is TRBJ1-1, the V gene TRBV5-1, with D perhaps matching TRBD1 (5 bases). CDR1 is SGHRS, CDR2 YFSETQ, per germline. CDR3 length: 14 residues. V shed 5 bases and J shed 0 bases, with 11 bases lying between them. This CDR3 is CASSKGPLNTEAFF. CDR3 in DNA: TGCGCCAGCAGTAAGGGGCCCCTGAACACTGAAGCTTTCTTT.

The rearrangement uses TRBV19 and TRBJ2-2; TRBD1 matches 11 bases. Trimming took 3 bases from V and 5 from J; bases not matched to a gene: 11. CDR1 is LNHDA, CDR2 SQIVND, per germline (reference sequence). CDR3 length: 18 amino acids. Here the CDR3 DNA reads TGTGCCAGTAGTATCGGACAGGGGGCGTTCGTAGAAACCGGGGAGCTGTTTTTT. Amino acids: CASSIGQGAFVETGELFF.

The V and J genes are TRBV19 and TRBJ2-3; D uncertain. This CDR3 is built from 14 residues. Germline-derived CDR1 and CDR2 are LNHDA and SQIVND (reference sequence). Trimming cost V 5 bases and J 4 bases, with 13 bases left between them. Here the CDR3 reads CASSPLLKPDTQYF. CDR3 DNA: TGTGCCAGTAGTCCCTTATTGAAACCAGATACGCAGTATTTT.

The chain uses TRBV5-1 and TRBJ2-5; possibly TRBD1 or TRBD2 for D (5 bases each). V dropped 3 bases and J dropped 1 base, with 25 bases sitting between them. The CDR3 consists of 19 residues. Germline CDR1 is SGHRS and CDR2 is YFSETQ. CDR3 in DNA: TGCGCCAGCAGCTCCACCGGGACCCCATTGGGAAGGGGCCAAGAGACCCAGTACTTC. It codes for CASSSTGTPLGRGQETQYF.

The chain couples TRBV7-9 to TRBJ2-7; the D is unclear. The CDR3 extends over 11 amino acids. CDR1 and CDR2 (germline): SEHNR, FQNEAQ (reference sequence). V lost 7 bases and J lost 5, with 9 bases in between. The CDR3 DNA reads as TGTGCCAGCACCCCTTCCCACGAGCAGTACTTC. This gives the protein CASTPSHEQYF.

The chain uses TRBV7-2 and TRBJ1-3; no firm D call. Per germline, CDR1 SGHTA and CDR2 FQGNSA. V gave up 1 base and J gave up 0 bases, with 13 bases separating them. There are 17 residues in the CDR3. CDR3 bases: TGTGCCAGCAGCTTAGGGGCAGGTTATAGCTCTGGAAACACCATATATTTT. The encoded protein is CASSLGAGYSSGNTIYF.

The CDR3 reads CATSSGGSNEKLFF. CDR3 nucleotides: TGTGCCACCAGTTCAGGGGGCTCTAATGAAAAACTGTTTTTT. The gene calls are TRBV15 and TRBJ1-4; 8 bases are shared with TRBD1. CDR1 LNHNV and CDR2 YYDKDF come from the germline V gene (reference sequence). This CDR3 contains 14 residues. Trimming cost V 6 bases and J 3 bases; bases outside gene matches: 3.

This chain connects TRBV7-6 to TRBJ1-4; D is perhaps TRBD1 (5 bases). Trimming shortened V by 8 bases and J by 5 bases, and 15 bases separated the two germline ends. The CDR3 runs 14 residues. The germline CDR1 and CDR2 sequences are SGHVS and FNYEAQ. CDR3 in DNA: TGTGCCAGCGGAGGCAGCGGGGCGAATGAAAAACTGTTTTTT. It codes for CASGGSGANEKLFF.

The CDR3 DNA follows: TGTGCCAGCAGCGTCTGGCGGGAGGGAGGAGATACGCAGTATTTT. This encodes CASSVWREGGDTQYF. This chain joins TRBV9 and TRBJ2-3; TRBD2 agrees at 9 bases. Germline values: CDR1 SGDLS, CDR2 YYNGEE. J was trimmed by 5 bases and V by 2 bases; bases with no gene match: 6. The CDR3 is made up of 15 amino acids.

The V gene is TRBV6-4, the J gene TRBJ2-3; D not certain. The germline V and J ends were trimmed by 2 bases and 0 bases, with 3 bases remaining between them. Germline-derived CDR1 and CDR2 are MRHNA and SNTAGT. The CDR3 has 13 amino acids. CDR3 nucleotides: TGTGCCAGCAGTGACGGGAGCACAGATACGCAGTATTTT. Its translation: CASSDGSTDTQYF.

The chain combines TRBV28 with TRBJ1-1, with TRBD1 as a possible D gene (5 bases). CDR3 length: 16 amino acids. V lost 4 bases and J lost 1, with 16 bases in between. Germline CDR1 reads MDHEN; CDR2 reads SYDVKM. CDR3 in amino acids: CASSSNIRAWNTEAFF. The CDR3 nucleotides read TGTGCCAGCAGTTCTAATATCAGGGCGTGGAACACTGAAGCTTTCTTT.

This sequence joins TRBV25-1 and TRBJ2-3; D is possibly TRBD1 (6 bases). V was cut by 7 bases and J by 0 bases, with 14 bases left in between. The CDR3 consists of 15 residues. Germline lookup yields CDR1 MGHDK and CDR2 SYGVNS. CDR3 loop: CASIRRDNSTDTQYF. CDR3 coding DNA: TGTGCCAGCATCCGACGGGACAACAGCACAGATACGCAGTATTTT.

Written as DNA, the CDR3 is TGTGCCAGTACTGACCTCCAATATGTGCTCACCTTC. Translating gives CASTDLQYVLTF. V is TRBV13 and J is TRBJ1-2, with no clear D. The V end lost 9 bases, the J end lost 13 bases, and 21 bases lay between the germline ends. The CDR3 has 12 residues. From germline, CDR1 is PRHDT and CDR2 FYEKMQ (reference sequence). The full variable domain, with the rest looked up from reference TRBV13 and TRBJ1-2, is AAGVIQSPRHLIKEKRETATLKCYPIPRHDTVYWYQQGPGQDPQFLISFYEKMQSDKGSIPDRFSAQQFSDYHSELNMSSLELGDSALYFCASTDLQYVLTFGSGTRLTVV.

V and J are TRBV2 and TRBJ1-5; D not certain. The V and J ends lost 4 bases and 1 base respectively, with 11 bases between them. There are 15 residues in the CDR3. Germline loops: CDR1 SNHLY, CDR2 FYNNEI. The CDR3 is CASSVERGSNQPQHF. For the CDR3, the DNA is TGTGCCAGCAGTGTGGAAAGAGGCAGCAATCAGCCCCAGCATTTT.

V and J are TRBV19 and TRBJ1-5; D uncertain. Germline CDR1 and CDR2: LNHDA and SQIVND (reference sequence). The length of the CDR3 is 15 residues. The V end was cut by 3 bases, the J end by 2 bases, with 11 bases between. The CDR3 loop is CASSIYSLGNQPQHF. For the CDR3, the DNA is TGTGCCAGTAGTATCTATTCGTTGGGCAATCAGCCCCAGCATTTT.

V usage is TRBV11-2 and J usage is TRBJ2-1, with a weak D call TRBD1 (6 bases). Trimming stripped 4 bases from V and 0 bases from J, with 22 bases between. Germline loops: CDR1 SGHAT, CDR2 FQNNGV. This CDR3 has 19 residues. The CDR3 DNA sequence: TGTGCCAGCAGCTCCGGTGGGGGCCCCCGGGATTTCTCCTACAATGAGCAGTTCTTC. As protein: CASSSGGGPRDFSYNEQFF.

This chain joins TRBV19 and TRBJ1-2, with 9 bases matching TRBD1. The V and J ends lost 0 bases and 7 bases, in that order; junction bases with no gene match: 6. Germline assignment: CDR1 LNHDA and CDR2 SQIVND (reference sequence). The CDR3 sequence is 15 residues long. The DNA for the CDR3 is TGTGCCAGTAGTATAGAAGGGACAGGGACTTCTGGCTACACCTTC. Its translation is CASSIEGTGTSGYTF.

V gene TRBV15 combines with J gene TRBJ2-1; 9 bases map to TRBD1. Looked up from germline, CDR1 is LNHNV and CDR2 is YYDKDF (reference sequence). This CDR3 is built from 14 residues. Trimming took 8 bases from V and 9 from J; bases not matched to a gene: 11. Here the CDR3 DNA reads TGTGCCACCGGGACAGGGAGGACGGGGGGTGAGCAGTTCTTC. Translation gives CATGTGRTGGEQFF.

The J gene is TRBJ2-1, the V gene TRBV4-1, with 9 bases that match TRBD2. CDR3 length: 15 amino acids. V lost 3 bases, J lost 8 bases, and 8 bases stayed unmatched. CDR1 is MGHRA, CDR2 YSYEKL, per germline. CDR3 sequence (DNA): TGCGCCAGCAGCCATAACAGCGGGAGGAACCATGAGCAGTTCTTC. This translates into CASSHNSGRNHEQFF.

V gene TRBV5-6 combines with J gene TRBJ2-7, with 7 bases aligning to TRBD1. CDR1 is SGHDT, CDR2 YYEEEE, per germline. CDR3 length: 15 residues. Trimming cost V 2 bases and J 7 bases; bases outside gene matches: 12. CDR3 in amino acids: CASSFAPGQPREQYF. The CDR3 DNA reads TGTGCCAGCAGCTTCGCTCCGGGACAGCCCCGTGAGCAGTACTTC. Based on the CDR3 plus reference TRBV5-6 and TRBJ2-7, the full variable domain is DAGVTQSPTHLIKTRGQQVTLRCSPKSGHDTVSWYQQALGQGPQFIFQYYEEEERQRGNFPDRFSGHQFPNYSSELNVNALLLGDSALYLCASSFAPGQPREQYFGPGTRLTVT.

The chain carries TRBV2 and TRBJ2-1, with no clear D. Germline-derived CDR1 and CDR2 are SNHLY and FYNNEI. This CDR3 spans 12 amino acids. Trimming stripped 5 bases from V and 4 bases from J, with 6 bases between. DNA of the CDR3: TGTGCCAGCAGTACAAGGTACAATGAGCAGTTCTTC. This gives the protein CASSTRYNEQFF.

The rearrangement links TRBV27 to TRBJ1-2; TRBD1 agrees at 7 bases. Trimming cost V 5 bases and J 4 bases; bases outside gene matches: 13. The CDR3 loop spans 16 amino acids. The V gene's germline CDR1 is MNHEY and CDR2 SMNVEV (reference sequence). The chain's CDR3 is CASSAIGTAKGYGYTF. The CDR3 nucleotides are TGTGCCAGCAGTGCTATCGGGACAGCAAAGGGCTATGGCTACACCTTC.